This T cell receptor beta chain was retrieved from a study of radiotherapy plus CTLA-4 blockade in lung cancer. Libraries were prepared by immunoSEQ multiplex PCR; TCRdb keeps only in-frame clonotypes and omits some of them. The sample has around 70,000 clones; about 72% are singletons. Those with chemo-refractory metastatic non-small-cell lung cancer were treated with focal radiation combined with CTLA-4 blockade using ipilimumab. A few counts support this clone. Germline-derived CDR1 and CDR2 are MNHNS and SASEGT. This CDR3 has 15 amino acids. V was trimmed by 6 bases and J by 0 bases, leaving 12 bases between them.

V and J are TRBV6-1 and TRBJ1-3; no reliable D call. This sample comprised peripheral blood, obtained from a patient treated with radiotherapy plus ipilimumab. The TCR was taken from a human donor with non-small cell lung cancer whose response to radiotherapy plus ipilimumab could not be evaluated. Some clones in this sample may be carry-over from other donors' samples. The CDR3 region has the DNA TGTGCCAGCAGCCTAGGTGGGTTCTCTGGAAACACCATATATTTT. Translating it yields CASSLGGFSGNTIYF.